This TCR beta chain appears in the sequencing data of a study of shared clonotypes between healthy human individuals. The V and J ends lost 6 bases and 3 bases respectively, with 8 bases between them. The germline CDR1 and CDR2 sequences are SGHDN and FVKESK. The CDR3 loop spans 13 amino acids. The method was immunoSEQ multiplex PCR; TCRdb's version includes in-frame clones alone and lacks a portion of them. This table holds 980,000 or so clones, roughly 72% found once. Donors included only healthy HIV-negative adults lacking recent acute infections or vaccinations. Naive CD4+ cells were CD45RA-selected; the remaining cells were memory.

The TCR was taken from a man aged 18 to 30 in good health. This chain uses TRBV14 with TRBJ2-2; D is possibly TRBD1 (5 bases). Sample: memory CD4+ T cells sorted from blood. As for subset: CD45RA-negative fraction. CDR3: CASRFRDTGELFF. In DNA form, the CDR3 reads TGTGCCAGCAGGTTCAGGGACACCGGGGAGCTGTTTTTT. Together with reference TRBV14 and TRBJ2-2, the CDR3 gives the full variable domain: EAGVTQFPSHSVIEKGQTVTLRCDPISGHDNLYWYRRVMGKEIKFLLHFVKESKQDESGMPNNRFLAERTGGTYSTLKVQPAELEDSGVYFCASRFRDTGELFFGEGSRLTVL.